This T cell receptor (beta chain) was captured in a study of cytomegalovirus exposure and HLA in healthy donors. Study-wide context: Of around 410 genotyped donors, roughly 81% grouped in the Caucasian-associated ancestry cluster.

It was with 60 Vbeta and 13 Jbeta primers that the PCR ran. Method: immunoSEQ multiplex PCR; TCRdb's copy keeps in-frame clones and lacks some. The sample carries around 180,000 clones, 70% to 85% recorded once. About this clone: Its antigen is currently unknown.

Trimming at V came to 8 bases and at J to 3 bases, leaving 6 bases not matched to a gene. Germline V CDR1 and CDR2: ENHRY, SYGVKD. The CDR3 is made up of 14 amino acids. The study, taken as a whole, reports: Reportedly, a later analysis found an Asian-associated ancestry cluster had fewer N-insertions than the approximately 700-donor mean. The productive fraction for most TCR beta V segments was about 87% or about 30% in an earlier analysis. A later analysis appeared to link common viral pathogens to several of the most significant clusters.

The clonotype comes from a man between 18 and 35 years old in good health and CMV-seronegative. Sample: PBMCs. The rearrangement links TRBV10-3 to TRBJ2-2; 7 nucleotides match TRBD1. The CDR3 nucleotides are TGTGCCATCCTAAGGACAGGTGACACCGGGGAGCTGTTTTTT. This translates into CAILRTGDTGELFF.